The 19 T cell receptor beta chains presented below share a single source sample, sequenced in a study of vaccination and CD4 T cells after COVID-19. Researchers used the Oncomine TCR Beta short-read assay to sequence DNA from cultured CD4+ T cells. TCRdb re-analysed the PCR reads in MiXCR, keeping a single row per CDR3 protein. The top ten clones hold roughly a tenth of a sample with 15,000 to 20,000 distinct CDR3 sequences, 51% of them seen once. These receptors have no identified antigens. Regarding treatment: roughly 10-day PBMC culture with coronavirus spike peptide pools or control peptides (ViraFEST assay). Here the sequenced sample was CD4+ T cells from blood, cultured in vitro, taken before SARS-CoV-2 vaccination. The receptor set was obtained from a human donor who had recovered from COVID-19.

The genes are TRBV11-1 and TRBJ1-1; D may be TRBD1 (5 bases). This CDR3 region has 13 residues. Trimming left V 3 bases short and J 3 bases short, with 8 bases between. Germline V CDR1 and CDR2: SGHAT, FQDESV (reference sequence). CDR3 nucleotide sequence: TGTGCCAGCAGCTTGATAGGGGACACTGAAGCTTTCTTT. This encodes CASSLIGDTEAFF. Supplemented by reference TRBV11-1 and TRBJ1-1, the full variable domain reads EAEVAQSPRYKITEKSQAVAFWCDPISGHATLYWYRQILGQGPELLVQFQDESVVDDSQLPKDRFSAERLKGVDSTLKIQPAELGDSAMYLCASSLIGDTEAFFGQGTRLTVV.

As for this clonotype: Its ends do not fully match the called genes, so a read error is possible. The chain employs TRBV20-1 and TRBJ2-3, with 16 bases identical to TRBD2. The length of the CDR3 is 15 residues. CDR1 DFQATT and CDR2 SNEGSKA come from the germline V gene (reference sequence). CDR3 coding DNA: TGCAGTGCAACACCGCCGGGACTAGCGGGAGGGCCTAGCAATTTT. It is translated as CSATPPGLAGGPSNF.

V is TRBV15 and J is TRBJ1-2, with unresolved D. This CDR3 spans 14 amino acids. In germline, CDR1 is LNHNV, CDR2 YYDKDF (reference sequence). V was shortened by 0 bases and J by 4 bases, with 9 bases between the two germline ends. The CDR3 is CATSREALSYGYTF. As DNA, the CDR3 is TGTGCCACCAGCAGAGAGGCTCTCTCCTATGGCTACACCTTC.

J is TRBJ2-7 and V is TRBV20-1; 8 bases fit TRBD2. Germline V lookup: CDR1 DFQATT, CDR2 SNEGSKA (reference sequence). This CDR3 spans 14 amino acids. V lost 3 bases to trimming and J lost 3 bases; unmatched junction nucleotides: 7. The CDR3 coding sequence is TGCAGTGCTAGGAAGGGACTAGGGTACTACGAGCAGTACTTC. The encoded protein is CSARKGLGYYEQYF.

The chain couples TRBV5-4 to TRBJ2-5, with 7 bases aligning to TRBD2. The CDR3 is 17 residues long. The V gene end was trimmed by 4 bases and the J gene end by 1 base; junction bases not matched to a gene: 13. Germline values: CDR1 SGHNT, CDR2 YYREEE (reference sequence). CDR3 residues: CASSAIGGGRSQETQYF. The DNA of the CDR3 is TGTGCCAGCAGCGCAATTGGGGGGGGACGGAGCCAAGAGACCCAGTACTTC.

The chain carries TRBV20-1 and TRBJ2-1; 8 bases align to TRBD1. CDR1 is DFQATT, CDR2 SNEGSKA, per germline (reference sequence). J lost 7 bases, V lost 4 bases, and 15 bases had no gene match. The CDR3 length is 16 residues. The DNA of the CDR3 is TGCAGTGCTACAAGAATTACAGGGGGATCTGGGAATGAGCAGTTCTTC. As protein: CSATRITGGSGNEQFF.

There are a few counts of this clonotype. This chain connects TRBV6-1 to TRBJ2-2; 9 nucleotides line up with TRBD1. Germline V CDR1 and CDR2: MNHNS, SASEGT. This CDR3 comprises 16 residues. Trimming at V came to 6 bases and at J to 1 base, leaving 6 bases not matched to a gene. CDR3 coding DNA: TGTGCCAGCAGACAGGGGGCTAGGTGGAACACCGGGGAGCTGTTTTTT. It is translated as CASRQGARWNTGELFF.

The genes are TRBV28 and TRBJ1-6; tentative D call: TRBD1 (6 bases). This CDR3 comprises 15 residues. The ends were cut back, 5 bases at V and 7 bases at J, with 15 bases in the middle. The germline V gene has CDR1 MDHEN and CDR2 SYDVKM. CDR3 sequence reads: CASSGTTGRNSPLHF. In DNA, the CDR3 is TGTGCCAGCAGTGGGACGACAGGACGGAATTCACCCCTCCACTTT.

This clonotype was seen more than once but under ten times. V and J are TRBV7-2 and TRBJ2-1, with D possibly matching TRBD2 (5 bases). Deletions cut 1 base from V and 8 bases from J, with 12 bases between. This CDR3 has 14 amino acids. Germline-derived CDR1 and CDR2 are SGHTA and FQGNSA. The CDR3: CASSLGQLGDEQFF. The CDR3, as DNA: TGTGCCAGCAGCTTAGGCCAACTAGGCGATGAGCAGTTCTTC.

A few counts support this clonotype. This sequence joins TRBV27 and TRBJ2-3; 7 positions match TRBD1. The ends lost 2 bases at V and 7 bases at J; junction bases unmatched: 6. The CDR3 extends over 14 amino acids. Per germline, CDR1 MNHEY and CDR2 SMNVEV (reference sequence). The CDR3 is CASSLGQGVNTQYF. Written as DNA, the CDR3 is TGTGCCAGCAGTTTAGGGCAGGGGGTGAATACGCAGTATTTT.

CDR3 coding DNA: TGTGCCACCGCACAAGCGGGAGGAGGTGAGCAGTTCTTC. It is translated as CATAQAGGGEQFF. V usage is TRBV19 and J usage is TRBJ2-1; 9 bases map to TRBD2. There are 13 residues in the CDR3. Losses at the gene ends were 10 bases for V and 9 bases for J; bases not matched to a gene: 10. The germline gives CDR1 LNHDA, CDR2 SQIVND (reference sequence).

Only a few counts were recorded for this clonotype. The J gene is TRBJ2-5, the V gene TRBV20-1; D unclear. The CDR3 length is 15 residues. Trimming cost V 0 bases and J 4 bases, with 15 bases left between them. Germline loops: CDR1 DFQATT, CDR2 SNEGSKA (reference sequence). The CDR3 sequence: CSARDVSPTVETQYF. The CDR3 region has the DNA TGCAGTGCTAGAGATGTCTCTCCGACCGTAGAGACCCAGTACTTC.

The sample holds a few counts of this clonotype. CDR3 residues: CASSDRDTGELFF. The CDR3 DNA is TGTGCCAGCAGTGACAGGGACACCGGGGAGCTGTTTTTT. The V gene is TRBV6-4, the J gene TRBJ2-2; D is undetermined. CDR1 and CDR2 (germline): MRHNA, SNTAGT. V was pared by 2 bases and J by 3 bases, with 4 bases between. This CDR3 has 13 amino acids.

This clonotype was seen a handful of times. This rearrangement joins TRBV20-1 to TRBJ2-7, with 7 bases identical to TRBD1. With V trimmed by 4 bases and J by 2 bases, 8 bases remained unmatched. CDR3 size: 14 residues. Germline CDR1 is DFQATT and CDR2 is SNEGSKA (reference sequence). CDR3: CSAIRQGWTYEQYF. The CDR3 coding sequence is TGCAGTGCTATCCGACAGGGCTGGACCTACGAGCAGTACTTC.

The V and J genes are TRBV2 and TRBJ2-1, with 12 bases fitting TRBD2. The V gene end was trimmed by 3 bases and the J gene end by 12 bases; junction bases not matched to a gene: 9. CDR1 is SNHLY and CDR2 is FYNNEI in the germline V gene. CDR3 size: 15 residues. The chain's CDR3 is CASSDGLGLAGWQFF. CDR3 DNA: TGTGCCAGCAGTGATGGACTCGGACTAGCGGGATGGCAGTTCTTC.

The rearrangement joins TRBV28 to TRBJ1-4, with D hard to call. Deletions cut 5 bases from V and 2 bases from J, with 9 bases between. This CDR3 region has 14 residues. From germline, CDR1 is MDHEN and CDR2 SYDVKM. As DNA, the CDR3 is TGTGCCAGCAGTCCCCAGGTGACTAATGAAAAACTGTTTTTT. Protein sequence: CASSPQVTNEKLFF.

The V gene is TRBV11-2, the J gene TRBJ2-3, with a weak D call TRBD1 (6 bases). The germline V gene encodes CDR1 SGHAT and CDR2 FQNNGV. This CDR3 contains 13 residues. With 3 bases removed from V and 4 bases from J, the gap between germline ends came to 8 bases. Here the CDR3 DNA reads TGTGCCAGCAGCTTTGAGGGGGCAGATACGCAGTATTTT. Amino acids: CASSFEGADTQYF. Full variable domain (rest looked up from reference TRBV11-2 and TRBJ2-3): EAGVAQSPRYKIIEKRQSVAFWCNPISGHATLYWYQQILGQGPKLLIQFQNNGVVDDSQLPKDRFSAERLKGVDSTLKIQPAKLEDSAVYLCASSFEGADTQYFGPGTRLTVL.

This clonotype was picked up a small number of times. The chain recombines TRBV7-2 with TRBJ2-7; no definite D call. Germline values: CDR1 SGHTA, CDR2 FQGNSA. This CDR3 has 12 residues. The V gene lost 3 bases and the J gene lost 6 bases, with 9 bases spanning the gap. CDR3 coding DNA: TGTGCCAGCAGCTTTCTTTCAGGCGAGCAGTACTTC. Amino acids: CASSFLSGEQYF.

The chain links TRBV6-2 or TRBV6-3 to TRBJ2-3; D perhaps matches TRBD2 (6 bases). CDR1 is MNHEY, CDR2 SVGEGT, per germline. The CDR3 has 17 amino acids. Trimming took off 5 bases at V and 5 bases at J, with 23 bases between the two ends. As DNA, the CDR3 is TGTGCCAGCAGTGAGAACGGGCGGGGACCTGCGGGAGATACGCAGTATTTT. Residues: CASSENGRGPAGDTQYF.